Listed below are T cell receptor beta chains from one sample, sequenced in a study of cytomegalovirus exposure and HLA in healthy donors. The data were produced by immunoSEQ multiplex PCR, yet TCRdb's version contains in-frame clones alone and is incomplete. The sample shows 110,000 to 150,000 clones, 82% of them seen only once. The material sequenced was PBMCs. The receptors derive from a man aged 18 to 29 in good health and CMV-seropositive. CDR3s include the opening cysteine and the closing phenylalanine or tryptophan. A D gene is named only where the DNA matches it firmly. The size of a clone is reported for some rows only, either as once, few or many, or as a class for expanded clones.

TRBV30	TRBJ2-7	TRBD2	-	TGTGCCTGGAGTGTATTTGGGGCGGGAGTCTACGAGCAGTACTTC	CAWSVFGAGVYEQYF
TRBV15	TRBJ2-2	TRBD1	-	TGTGCCACCAGCAGTCCGGGACAGGCCCCCGGGGAGCTGTTTTTT	CATSSPGQAPGELFF
TRBV27	TRBJ2-7	-	-	TGTGCCAGCAGTTTATCGCGAGCTTACGAGCAGTACTTC	CASSLSRAYEQYF
TRBV12-5	TRBJ2-1	TRBD2	-	TGTGCTAGTGCTGGACTAGCGGGAGTCGGTGAGCAGTTCTTC	CASAGLAGVGEQFF
TRBV19	TRBJ1-5	-	few	TGTGCCAGTAGTCCAGCACACAGGGCAAAGCAGCCCCAGCATTTT	CASSPAHRAKQPQHF
TRBV19	TRBJ2-1	-	few	TGTGCCAGTAGTAGGACTACCACGAGCTCCTACAATGAGCAGTTCTTC	CASSRTTTSSYNEQFF
TRBV7-2	TRBJ2-4	TRBD2	-	TGTGCCAGCAGCCCCCGCGGGACTAGCGGGAGAGGAGGCAAAAACATTCAGTACTTC	CASSPRGTSGRGGKNIQYF
TRBV19	TRBJ2-7	-	once	TGTGCCAGTAGTATACAAAGCGGGCAATACGAGCAGTACTTC	CASSIQSGQYEQYF
TRBV6-6	TRBJ1-2	TRBD1	-	TGTGCCAGCAGACCCCGGGACAGTGAATTCTATGGCTACACCTTC	CASRPRDSEFYGYTF
TRBV5-8	TRBJ2-7	TRBD2	-	TGTGCCAGCAGCCCGGGTTGGACTAGCGGGGCCCTTTACGAGCAGTACTTC	CASSPGWTSGALYEQYF
TRBV5-4	TRBJ1-2	-	-	TGTGCCAGCAGCTTTCATAGGGGGGGGTATGGCTACACCTTC	CASSFHRGGYGYTF
TRBV10-3	TRBJ1-1	-	-	TGTGCCATCATCCGGAGTTTGGGAGCTTTCTTT	CAIIRSLGAFF
TRBV5-1	TRBJ2-7	TRBD1	-	TGCGCCAGCAGCTTCGACGGTAGGGGGCCGGACGAGCAGTACTTC	CASSFDGRGPDEQYF
TRBV4-1	TRBJ2-1	-	-	TGCGCCAGCAGCCAAGAGCCGGGAGCCTACAATGAGCAGTTCTTC	CASSQEPGAYNEQFF
TRBV9	TRBJ1-4	TRBD1	-	TGTGCCAGCAGCGACTCCGGGACAGCAAATGAAAAACTGTTTTTT	CASSDSGTANEKLFF
TRBV27	TRBJ2-7	TRBD1	-	TGTGCCAGCAGTACCGGGGACAGGGCCTACGAGCAGTACTTC	CASSTGDRAYEQYF
TRBV2	TRBJ1-2	-	once	TGTGCCAGCACAGTCCTGGCTTCTGGGACTATGATTGGCTACACCTTC	CASTVLASGTMIGYTF
TRBV18	TRBJ2-5	-	-	TGTGCCAGCTCACCGCCGGGTTTGGCTCAAGAGACCCAGTACTTC	CASSPPGLAQETQYF
TRBV14	TRBJ1-2	-	-	TGTGCCAGCAGCCAACTCGAACAGAACTATGGCTACACCTTC	CASSQLEQNYGYTF
TRBV5-1	TRBJ1-6	TRBD1	-	TGCGCCAGCAGCATCTGGACAGGGAAGGATTCACCCCTCCACTTT	CASSIWTGKDSPLHF
TRBV10-1	TRBJ2-7	-	-	TGCGCCAGCAGTGAGTCTCTAGGCGGTGCCTACGAGCAGTACTTC	CASSESLGGAYEQYF
TRBV19	TRBJ1-5	TRBD1	-	TGTGCCAGTAGTACCGTGGACAGGGGAGCATTCCCTACTCAGCCCCAGCATTTT	CASSTVDRGAFPTQPQHF
TRBV29-1	TRBJ1-2	-	-	TGCAGCTCGGGGGGGCAGGGTGATGGCTACACCTTC	CSSGGQGDGYTF
TRBV15	TRBJ2-2	TRBD2	once	TGTGCCACCAGCAGACTACTGGGGGGGGGAGAGGGCGGGGAGCTGTTTTTT	CATSRLLGGGEGGELFF
TRBV27	TRBJ1-5	TRBD1	once	TGTGCCAGCAGTTTAAGGGGGACAGGGAAGGGCTATAGCAATCAGCCCCAGCATTTT	CASSLRGTGKGYSNQPQHF
TRBV28	TRBJ2-3	-	-	TGTGCCAGCAGTTATCGGAGCCCAGATACGCAGTATTTT	CASSYRSPDTQYF
TRBV28	TRBJ2-7	-	-	TGTGCCAGCAGTCGAATCAACAGGGACGAGCAGTACTTC	CASSRINRDEQYF
TRBV27	TRBJ2-1	TRBD1	-	TGTGCCAGCAGTTATCTGGACAGGGGGCCCTACAATGAGCAGTTCTTC	CASSYLDRGPYNEQFF
TRBV5-1	TRBJ2-2	-	-	TGCGCCAGCAGTACGACAGTTCTTACCGGGGAGCTGTTTTTT	CASSTTVLTGELFF
TRBV5-4	TRBJ1-5	-	-	TGTGCCAGCAGCCTTGGACTCGGTCAGCCCCAGCATTTT	CASSLGLGQPQHF
TRBV5-5	TRBJ2-1	TRBD2	-	TGTGCCAGCAGCTTGGTCCTAGCGGGAGACAATGAGCAGTTCTTC	CASSLVLAGDNEQFF
TRBV5-1	TRBJ2-1	-	-	TGCGCCAGCAGCCCTAGAAAACCCCTTTACAATGAGCAGTTCTTC	CASSPRKPLYNEQFF
TRBV4-2	TRBJ1-1	-	-	TGTGCCACGGGGGGGCAGCCTGAAGCTTTCTTT	CATGGQPEAFF
TRBV29-1	TRBJ1-1	TRBD1	once	TGCAGCGTCTATGTCGTTAACAGGGGGACTGAAGCTTTCTTT	CSVYVVNRGTEAFF
TRBV14	TRBJ2-7	TRBD1	-	TGTGCCAGCAGCCAAGTTAAGAGTCGGGGACAGAGACTTAAAGTGGGCGAGCAGTACTTC	CASSQVKSRGQRLKVGEQYF
TRBV6-5	TRBJ2-1	TRBD2	few	TGTGCCAGCAGTTCCGGGACTAGCTCCTACAATGAGCAGTTCTTC	CASSSGTSSYNEQFF
TRBV7-8	TRBJ2-1	TRBD2	-	TGTGCCAGCAGCTTGCTAGCGGGACTCAATGAGCAGTTCTTC	CASSLLAGLNEQFF
TRBV30	TRBJ2-7	-	-	TGTGCCTGGAGCCGCGGGACGGGGGTCGAGGAGCAGTACTTC	CAWSRGTGVEEQYF
TRBV18	TRBJ2-5	TRBD1	few	TGTGCCAGCTCGCCTCGCCAGGGACAGAGGCAAGAGACCCAGTACTTC	CASSPRQGQRQETQYF
TRBV6-5	TRBJ2-3	-	-	TGTGCCAGCAGGGTAGCAGATACGCAGTATTTT	CASRVADTQYF
TRBV28	TRBJ1-2	TRBD1	-	TGTGCCAGCAGTCTAACGACAGGGAATGGCTACACCTTC	CASSLTTGNGYTF
TRBV6-6	TRBJ1-5	-	-	TGTGCCAGCAACTGGGGCCTTAGTGGCAATCAGCCCCAGCATTTT	CASNWGLSGNQPQHF
TRBV7-9	TRBJ2-7	TRBD1	-	TGTGCCAGCAGCTTAGATAGGGGGCCGGAGCAGTACTTC	CASSLDRGPEQYF